The 27 T cell receptor beta chains below come from one sample, sequenced in a study of response to subunit inactivated influenza vaccine. TCRdb redid the calling of the RT-PCR reads with MiXCR, one entry per CDR3 protein. The data show 250,000 to 350,000 distinct CDR3 sequences, roughly 22% seen once. Specimen: PBMCs from blood, collected about 20 months after vaccination. These receptors came from a man aged 45-69 years who received an inactivated influenza vaccine.

This clonotype was counted only a few times. The V call is TRBV12-3 or TRBV12-4, the J call TRBJ2-1; no clear D. Trimming removed 1 base at V and 12 bases at J, with 22 bases between. CDR3 length: 16 amino acids. CDR3 loop: CASSLVIHGPQLGQFF. CDR3 DNA: TGTGCCAGCAGTTTAGTAATACACGGGCCGCAGCTCGGGCAGTTCTTC.

This clonotype was picked up many times. The chain carries TRBV4-1 and TRBJ1-6, with no clear D. In germline, CDR1 is MGHRA, CDR2 YSYEKL. This CDR3 region has 12 residues. With 1 base removed from V and 14 bases from J, the gap between germline ends came to 9 bases. The CDR3 DNA sequence: TGCGCCAGCAGCCAAGTCTGGGATGCCCTCCACTTT. Protein sequence: CASSQVWDALHF.

V usage is TRBV29-1 and J usage is TRBJ1-4; 8 nucleotides agree with TRBD1. The germline gives CDR1 SQVTM, CDR2 ANQGSEA. This CDR3 is 14 amino acids long. V lost 2 bases and J lost 6; bases outside the gene matches: 5. CDR3 bases: TGCAGCGTTGAATCCGGGACAGGTGATGAAAAACTGTTTTTT. Protein: CSVESGTGDEKLFF.

The genes are TRBV7-2 and TRBJ1-2; 7 nucleotides line up with TRBD1. Germline CDR1 is SGHTA and CDR2 is FQGNSA. Unmatched junction bases numbered 9, after V lost 2 bases and J lost 0 bases. This CDR3 comprises 17 residues. CDR3 protein: CASSLRDSFSSNYGYTF. For the CDR3, the DNA is TGTGCCAGCAGCTTAAGGGACAGCTTCTCTTCTAACTATGGCTACACCTTC.

This chain joins TRBV18 and TRBJ2-5; weak D call: TRBD2 (5 bases). The CDR3 is 15 amino acids. Germline CDR1 reads KGHSH; CDR2 reads LQKENI. V was cut by 0 bases and J by 5 bases, with 13 bases left in between. Written as DNA, the CDR3 is TGTGCCAGCTCACCACCTAGCGTCTCCTCTGAGACCCAGTACTTC. This translates into CASSPPSVSSETQYF.

This clonotype occurred a few times. The V gene is TRBV7-6, the J gene TRBJ1-3, with TRBD1 as a possible D gene (6 bases). V lost 5 bases and J 1 base, leaving 12 bases between the germline ends. The CDR3 extends over 15 amino acids. Per germline, CDR1 SGHVS and CDR2 FNYEAQ. Here the CDR3 reads CASSLGTLSGNTIYF. In DNA form, the CDR3 reads TGTGCCAGCAGCCTAGGGACACTATCTGGAAACACCATATATTTT.

This clonotype was found many times. Compared with germline, one end of the junction differs, possibly owing to a read error. The chain uses TRBV5-1 and TRBJ1-1, with D maybe TRBD1 (6 bases). Germline V gene lookup returns CDR1 SGHRS and CDR2 YFSETQ. This CDR3 region has 14 residues. This chain's CDR3 is CASSFGQPNTEAFF. The CDR3 nucleotides are TGTGCCAGCAGTTTCGGACAGCCGAACACTGAAGCTTTCTTT.

This clonotype was seen only a few times. This chain links TRBV28 with TRBJ2-2, with D maybe TRBD1 (6 bases). V lost 7 bases, J lost 5 bases, and 17 bases lay in between. Germline values: CDR1 MDHEN, CDR2 SYDVKM. This CDR3 is 15 amino acids long. The CDR3 nucleotides read TGTGCCAGCACCGAATGGACAGCCGAGACCGGGGAGCTGTTTTTT. Translated: CASTEWTAETGELFF.

This clonotype has more than one count but fewer than ten. The chain is built from TRBV7-2 and TRBJ2-2, with D hard to call. CDR1 and CDR2 from the germline V gene are SGHTA and FQGNSA. The CDR3 covers 15 residues. The V end lost 2 bases, the J end lost 4 bases, and 11 bases lay between the germline ends. CDR3 sequence: CASSLSARTTGELFF. The CDR3 DNA follows: TGTGCCAGCAGCTTATCGGCGAGAACCACCGGGGAGCTGTTTTTT.

V and J are TRBV5-1 and TRBJ1-6; no reliable D call. With 4 bases removed from V and 4 bases from J, the gap between germline ends came to 18 bases. Looked up from germline, CDR1 is SGHRS and CDR2 is YFSETQ. The CDR3 totals 17 residues. CDR3 DNA sequence: TGCGCCAGCAGCACGGGCCGCTTCACCGATTATAATTCACCCCTCCACTTT. This translates into CASSTGRFTDYNSPLHF.

The chain uses TRBV25-1 and TRBJ2-3, with 10 bases lining up with TRBD2. The CDR3 extends over 17 amino acids. Germline values: CDR1 MGHDK, CDR2 SYGVNS. Unmatched junction bases numbered 9, after V lost 1 base and J lost 5 bases. The CDR3 nucleotides read TGTGCCAGCAGTGAATTTCCCGCTAGCGGGGGAAGAGATACGCAGTATTTT. Translation gives CASSEFPASGGRDTQYF.

In DNA, the CDR3 is TGTGCCAGCAGTCACACCCCGGGACAGGGGCCCTACGAGCAGTACTTC. Translated, it gives CASSHTPGQGPYEQYF. This chain links TRBV12-3 or TRBV12-4 with TRBJ2-7, with 10 bases aligning to TRBD1. The V and J ends lost 5 bases and 2 bases, in that order; junction bases with no gene match: 9. The CDR3 length is 16 residues.

The gene calls are TRBV7-2 and TRBJ1-2; D gene unclear. This CDR3 is 14 amino acids long. V lost 1 base and J 2 bases, leaving 8 bases between the germline ends. Germline V CDR1 and CDR2: SGHTA, FQGNSA. Written as DNA, the CDR3 is TGTGCCAGCAGCTTAGAGTCCCCCAACTATGGCTACACCTTC. It yields the protein CASSLESPNYGYTF.

There are a few counts of this clonotype. Compared with germline, one end of the junction differs, possibly owing to a read error. V and J are TRBV10-3 and TRBJ1-3; D might be TRBD1 (6 bases). Germline V gene lookup returns CDR1 ENHRY and CDR2 SYGVKD. The CDR3 contains 17 residues. The CDR3 coding sequence is TGTGCCACCAGTACGCCCGGGCCGGGGGCGTCTGGAAACACCATATATTTT. It is translated as CATSTPGPGASGNTIYF.

The chain couples TRBV25-1 to TRBJ1-4, with unresolved D. The CDR3 runs 15 residues. From germline, CDR1 is MGHDK and CDR2 SYGVNS. V was trimmed by 0 bases and J by 4 bases, leaving 9 bases between them. The CDR3 DNA is TGTGCCAGCAGTGAATACAGGCCGTTTAATGAAAAACTGTTTTTT. This sequence encodes CASSEYRPFNEKLFF.

The V and J genes are TRBV10-3 and TRBJ2-7; D uncertain. The CDR3 covers 14 residues. The V gene's germline CDR1 is ENHRY and CDR2 SYGVKD. V was trimmed by 3 bases and J by 3 bases, leaving 12 bases between them. CDR3 sequence: CAISERVLNYEQYF. The CDR3 DNA reads as TGTGCCATCAGTGAACGTGTGCTTAACTACGAGCAGTACTTC.

As DNA, the CDR3 is TGTGCCAGCAGTTACTCTGGGGGACTGGGGCAGTATTTT. Amino acid sequence: CASSYSGGLGQYF. The chain joins TRBV6-5 to TRBJ2-3, with a weak D call TRBD2 (6 bases). The CDR3 contains 13 residues. CDR1 is MNHEY and CDR2 is SVGAGI in the germline V gene. V shed 0 bases and J shed 11 bases, with 12 bases lying between them.

This clonotype was observed a few times. The chain uses TRBV20-1 and TRBJ2-6; a weak D match, TRBD1 (5 bases). Germline V CDR1 and CDR2: DFQATT, SNEGSKA (reference sequence). V was trimmed by 2 bases and J by 0 bases, leaving 8 bases between them. The CDR3 totals 15 residues. DNA of the CDR3: TGCAGTGCTAGAACAGGCGTCTCTGGGGCCAACGTCCTGACTTTC. This encodes CSARTGVSGANVLTF.

A few counts support this clonotype. This chain uses TRBV7-3 with TRBJ2-2; possibly TRBD1 for D (6 bases). The length of the CDR3 is 15 residues. Germline CDR1 is SGHTA and CDR2 is FQGTGA. With 1 base removed from V and 1 base from J, the gap between germline ends came to 7 bases. The CDR3 sequence: CASSLMTGNTGELFF. Written as DNA, the CDR3 is TGTGCCAGCAGCTTAATGACAGGGAACACCGGGGAGCTGTTTTTT. Together with reference TRBV7-3 and TRBJ2-2, the CDR3 gives the full variable domain: GAGVSQTPSNKVTEKGKYVELRCDPISGHTALYWYRQSLGQGPEFLIYFQGTGAADDSGLPNDRFFAVRPEGSVSTLKIQRTERGDSAVYLCASSLMTGNTGELFFGEGSRLTVL.

The genes are TRBV6-1 and TRBJ2-1; tentatively, D is TRBD1 (5 bases). This CDR3 spans 15 amino acids. Germline V gene lookup returns CDR1 MNHNS and CDR2 SASEGT. Trimming removed 5 bases at V and 5 bases at J, with 16 bases between. For the CDR3, the DNA is TGTGCCAGCAGTCCCCGCTTGACAGCCAACAATGAGCAGTTCTTC. Translated: CASSPRLTANNEQFF.

The V and J genes are TRBV18 and TRBJ2-7; D not certain. The germline gives CDR1 KGHSH, CDR2 LQKENI. V lost 5 bases and J lost 1, with 9 bases in between. The CDR3 spans 13 residues. The CDR3, as DNA: TGTGCCAGCTCAAGGGCAGTTTCCTACGAGCAGTACTTC. Amino acids: CASSRAVSYEQYF.

The chain has TRBV14 and TRBJ2-7; D gene ambiguous. CDR1 is SGHDN, CDR2 FVKESK, per germline. V shed 1 base and J shed 2 bases, with 9 bases lying between them. The CDR3 extends over 14 amino acids. In DNA, the CDR3 is TGTGCCAGCAGCCAAGGACGAGCGACCTACGAGCAGTACTTC. This translates into CASSQGRATYEQYF. The whole variable domain, remainder taken from reference TRBV14 and TRBJ2-7, is EAGVTQFPSHSVIEKGQTVTLRCDPISGHDNLYWYRRVMGKEIKFLLHFVKESKQDESGMPNNRFLAERTGGTYSTLKVQPAELEDSGVYFCASSQGRATYEQYFGPGTRLTVT.

Turning to this clonotype: The conserved closing phenylalanine or tryptophan is absent in this CDR3, likely reflecting a read error. The chain links TRBV5-6 to TRBJ2-3; the match to TRBD1 covers 11 bases. Germline V gene lookup returns CDR1 SGHDT and CDR2 YYEEEE. The V and J ends lost 4 bases and 3 bases, in that order; junction bases with no gene match: 7. The CDR3 extends over 16 amino acids. This chain's CDR3 is CASSPLRDRGTDTQYS. The CDR3 nucleotides are TGTGCCAGCAGCCCCCTCCGGGACAGGGGGACAGATACGCAGTATTCT.

In its sample, this clonotype was seen a few times. The rearrangement joins TRBV2 to TRBJ2-7; D might be TRBD1 (5 bases). The V end was cut by 3 bases, the J end by 2 bases, with 5 bases between. Germline loops: CDR1 SNHLY, CDR2 FYNNEI. The CDR3 sequence is 12 residues long. CDR3 protein: CASSDRAYEQYF. In DNA, the CDR3 is TGTGCCAGCAGTGACAGGGCCTACGAGCAGTACTTC.

This clonotype showed up just a few times. V and J are TRBV10-3 and TRBJ2-5; D unclear. The CDR3 is 13 residues long. The V gene's germline CDR1 is ENHRY and CDR2 SYGVKD. Trimming took 5 bases from V and 2 from J, leaving 9 bases between them. The CDR3 nucleotides read TGTGCCATCAGTAGGCCCTTTCAAGAGACCCAGTACTTC. This codes for CAISRPFQETQYF.

This clonotype came up a few times. The chain employs TRBV7-2 and TRBJ2-3; D tentatively fits TRBD1 or TRBD2 (5 bases each). The CDR3 runs to 15 residues. The germline gives CDR1 SGHTA, CDR2 FQGNSA. V lost 1 base and J 0 bases, leaving 8 bases between the germline ends. This CDR3 is CASSLDRDSTDTQYF. The CDR3 DNA reads as TGTGCCAGCAGCTTAGACCGGGACAGCACAGATACGCAGTATTTT.

Many counts were recorded for this clonotype. The V and J genes are TRBV12-3 or TRBV12-4 and TRBJ1-1, with D uncertain. CDR3 size: 11 residues. The V end was cut by 6 bases, the J end by 0 bases, with 2 bases between. CDR3 sequence: CASRMNTEAFF. CDR3 DNA: TGTGCCAGCAGGATGAACACTGAAGCTTTCTTT.